The T cell receptor beta chain under discussion was sequenced for a study of blood T cell repertoires in COVID-19. Study overall: Sites across the United States, Italy and Spain contributed samples from acute and convalescent COVID-19. Nucleic acid was either cDNA or gDNA, and it came from T cells, B-cell-depleted T cells, or PBMCs.

Study processing details: For nucleated cells, counts were estimated from reference gene primer amplification. Measured with immunoSEQ multiplex PCR; TCRdb has only the in-frame clones, and not every one. V and J calls and clone size come straight from that table; D and trimming were deduced from the DNA. The sample lists some 180,000 clones, 70% to 90% occurring once. After removal of 6 bases from V and 3 bases from J, the junction contained 12 bases not matched to a gene. Germline lookup yields CDR1 MGHRA and CDR2 YSYEKL. This CDR3 spans 16 amino acids. The clonotype was recovered from a man aged 55 to 69 with active or convalescent COVID-19. What was sequenced was peripheral blood. The rearrangement links TRBV4-1 to TRBJ2-3, with 7 bases identical to TRBD1. CDR3: CASRLSTGSRTDTQYF. For the CDR3, the DNA is TGCGCCAGCAGATTATCGACAGGGAGCAGAACAGATACGCAGTATTTT.